These T cell receptor beta chains were read from a single sample in a study of blood T cells in healthy people across ages. TCRdb passed the 5' RACE reads through MiXCR, listing each CDR3 protein once. This sample carries 660,000 or so distinct CDR3 sequences, approximately 50% of them seen once, and the ten largest clones take roughly 34%. The sequencing input was blood. The receptors originated from a man in his 60s in good health. The CDR3 runs from the conserved cysteine through the conserved F or W. A D gene is named only where the DNA matches it firmly. The size of a clone is reported for some rows only, either as once, few or many, or as a class for expanded clones.

V,size,J,D,CDR3,DNA
TRBV14,.,TRBJ2-3,.,CASSQVRTDTQYF,TGTGCCAGCAGCCAAGTCCGTACAGATACGCAGTATTTT
TRBV27,.,TRBJ2-3,.,CASSTQERRTQYF,TGTGCCAGCAGCACCCAGGAGAGGCGTACGCAGTATTTT
TRBV6-1,.,TRBJ2-7,.,CASRVQGTQREQYF,TGTGCCAGCAGGGTACAGGGAACGCAGCGAGAGCAGTACTTC
TRBV5-1,.,TRBJ1-6,.,CASSLELGLYNSPLHF,TGCGCCAGCAGCTTGGAGCTGGGCCTCTATAATTCACCCCTCCACTTT
TRBV11-2,.,TRBJ1-2,.,CASSSSRSGYTF,TGTGCCAGCAGCTCTAGCAGATCTGGCTACACCTTC
TRBV2,.,TRBJ2-6,TRBD1,CASSGGQLGANVLTF,TGTGCCAGCAGTGGGGGACAGTTGGGGGCCAACGTCCTGACTTTC
TRBV27,.,TRBJ2-2,.,CASSTGLLTRELFF,TGTGCCAGCAGTACCGGACTTCTAACTAGGGAGCTGTTTTTT
TRBV29-1,.,TRBJ1-2,.,CSATTGPRRGYTF,TGCAGCGCCACGACAGGACCCCGGCGGGGCTACACCTTC
TRBV5-1,few,TRBJ1-2,TRBD1,CASSRGQTGGNYGYTF,TGCGCCAGCAGCCGGGGACAGACAGGGGGAAACTATGGCTACACCTTC
TRBV4-2,.,TRBJ2-1,TRBD2,CASSPSGEPTYNEQFF,TGTGCCAGCAGCCCTAGCGGGGAGCCTACCTACAATGAGCAGTTCTTC
TRBV10-2,once,TRBJ2-1,TRBD1,CASRSSTGGGSTSSYNEQFF,TGCGCCAGCAGATCGTCGACAGGGGGGGGGTCGACGAGCTCCTACAATGAGCAGTTCTTC
TRBV4-1,.,TRBJ2-5,.,CASSQDGYLGTQYF,TGCGCCAGCAGCCAAGATGGGTACCTCGGGACCCAGTACTTC
TRBV28,.,TRBJ2-6,.,CASSSPGPRSSGANVLTF,TGTGCCAGCAGTTCGCCGGGACCGAGAAGCTCTGGGGCCAACGTCCTGACTTTC
TRBV12-3/TRBV12-4,.,TRBJ2-3,TRBD2,CASSLYSGGHTDTQYF,TGTGCCAGCAGTTTATACAGCGGGGGCCACACAGATACGCAGTATTTT
TRBV7-9,.,TRBJ2-5,TRBD1,CASSLGRTGAPRETQYF,TGTGCCAGCAGCTTAGGTCGGACAGGGGCTCCACGGGAGACCCAGTACTTC
TRBV5-1,.,TRBJ2-4,TRBD2,CASSLADWGGEQYF,TGCGCCAGCAGCTTGGCCGACTGGGGGGGAGAGCAGTACTTC
TRBV18,few,TRBJ1-6,.,CASSPWEPIGDSPLHF,TGTGCCAGCTCACCGTGGGAGCCGATAGGGGATTCACCCCTCCACTTT